This TCR beta chain was identified in a study of metastatic and nonmetastatic thyroid tumors. In the study overall: The authors compared repertoires across blood and tumor or nodule tissue from malignant and benign thyroid patients.

In its sample, this clone is medium-sized (0.01 to 0.1%). Via MiXCR, TCRdb re-called the PCR reads. The sample lists 7,500 to 9,500 clones; around a quarter were seen once. V lost 3 bases, J lost 0 bases, and 2 bases lay in between. Per germline, CDR1 MNHEY and CDR2 SMNVEV (reference sequence). The CDR3 length is 12 residues. Patients had received no treatment of any kind before thyroid surgery. The rearrangement links TRBV27 to TRBJ1-1; the D is unclear. This TCR came from a female donor with papillary thyroid cancer or a benign thyroid nodule (not recorded which). Some clones in this sample may be carry-over from other donors' samples. The sequenced sample was tumor tissue. The CDR3 here is CASSFLNTEAFF. The CDR3 nucleotides are TGTGCCAGCAGTTTCCTGAACACTGAAGCTTTCTTT.